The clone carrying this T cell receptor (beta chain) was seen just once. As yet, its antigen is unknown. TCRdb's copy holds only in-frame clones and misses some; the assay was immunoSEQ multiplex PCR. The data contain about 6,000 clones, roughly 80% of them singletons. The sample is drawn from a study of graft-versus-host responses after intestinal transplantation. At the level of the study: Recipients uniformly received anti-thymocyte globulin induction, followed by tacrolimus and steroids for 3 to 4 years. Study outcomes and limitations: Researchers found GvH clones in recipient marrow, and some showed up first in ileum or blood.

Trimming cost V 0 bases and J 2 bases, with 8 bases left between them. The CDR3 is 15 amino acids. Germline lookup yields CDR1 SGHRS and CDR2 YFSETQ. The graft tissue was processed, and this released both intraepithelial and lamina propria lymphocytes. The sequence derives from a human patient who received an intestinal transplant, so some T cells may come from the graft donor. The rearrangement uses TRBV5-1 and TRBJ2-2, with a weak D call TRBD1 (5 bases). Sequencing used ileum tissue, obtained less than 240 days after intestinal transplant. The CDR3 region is CASSLGRVNTGELFF. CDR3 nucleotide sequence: TGCGCCAGCAGCTTGGGCAGGGTCAACACCGGGGAGCTGTTTTTT.